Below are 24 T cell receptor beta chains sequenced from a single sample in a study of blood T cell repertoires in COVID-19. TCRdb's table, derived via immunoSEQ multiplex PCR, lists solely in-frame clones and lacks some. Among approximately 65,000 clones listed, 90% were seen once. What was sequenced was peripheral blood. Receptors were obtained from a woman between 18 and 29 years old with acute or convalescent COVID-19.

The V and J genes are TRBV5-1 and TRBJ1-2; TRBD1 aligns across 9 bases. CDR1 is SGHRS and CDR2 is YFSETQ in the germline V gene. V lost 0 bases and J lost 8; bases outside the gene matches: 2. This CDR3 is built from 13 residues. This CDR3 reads CASSLGDRDGYTF. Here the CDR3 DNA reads TGCGCCAGCAGCTTGGGGGACAGGGACGGCTACACCTTC.

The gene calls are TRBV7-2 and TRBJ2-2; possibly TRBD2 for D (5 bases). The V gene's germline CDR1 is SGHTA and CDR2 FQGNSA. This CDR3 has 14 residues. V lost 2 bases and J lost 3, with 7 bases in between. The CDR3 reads CASSLQRYTGELFF. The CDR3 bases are TGTGCCAGCAGCTTACAGCGGTACACCGGGGAGCTGTTTTTT.

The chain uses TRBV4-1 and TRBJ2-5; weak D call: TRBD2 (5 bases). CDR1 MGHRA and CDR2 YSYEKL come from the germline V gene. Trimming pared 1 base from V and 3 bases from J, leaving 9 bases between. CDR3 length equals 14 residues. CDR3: CASSQVRAEETQYF. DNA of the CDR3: TGCGCCAGCAGCCAAGTGAGGGCGGAAGAGACCCAGTACTTC.

The CDR3 protein is CASSPKRSQTIYNEQFF. DNA for the CDR3: TGTGCCAGCTCACCTAAGAGGAGTCAGACTATCTACAATGAGCAGTTCTTC. J is TRBJ2-1 and V is TRBV18; D possibly corresponds to TRBD2 (5 bases). Germline values: CDR1 KGHSH, CDR2 LQKENI. The CDR3 is 17 residues long. Trimming pared 3 bases from V and 3 bases from J, leaving 18 bases between. Together with reference TRBV18 and TRBJ2-1, the CDR3 gives the full variable domain: NAGVMQNPRHLVRRRGQEARLRCSPMKGHSHVYWYRQLPEEGLKFMVYLQKENIIDESGMPKERFSAEFPKEGPSILRIQQVVRGDSAAYFCASSPKRSQTIYNEQFFGPGTRLTVL.

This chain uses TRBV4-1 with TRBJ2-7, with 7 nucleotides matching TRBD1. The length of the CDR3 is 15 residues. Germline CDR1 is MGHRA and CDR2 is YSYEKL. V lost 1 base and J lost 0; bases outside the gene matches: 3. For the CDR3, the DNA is TGCGCCAGCAGCCAAGTTGGGACAGCCTCCTACGAGCAGTACTTC. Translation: CASSQVGTASYEQYF.

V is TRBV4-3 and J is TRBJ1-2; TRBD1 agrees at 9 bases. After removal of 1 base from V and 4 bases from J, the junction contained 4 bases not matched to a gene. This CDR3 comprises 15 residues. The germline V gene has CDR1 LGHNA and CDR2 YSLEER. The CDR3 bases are TGCGCCAGCAGCCAAGCAGGGACAGGGATCTATGGCTACACCTTC. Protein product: CASSQAGTGIYGYTF.

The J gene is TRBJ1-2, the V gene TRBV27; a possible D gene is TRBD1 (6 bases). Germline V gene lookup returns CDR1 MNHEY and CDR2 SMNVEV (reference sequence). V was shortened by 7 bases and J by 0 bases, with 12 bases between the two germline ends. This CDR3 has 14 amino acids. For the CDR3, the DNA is TGTGCCAGCAAGGAGAACAGGGCTAACTATGGCTACACCTTC. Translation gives CASKENRANYGYTF.

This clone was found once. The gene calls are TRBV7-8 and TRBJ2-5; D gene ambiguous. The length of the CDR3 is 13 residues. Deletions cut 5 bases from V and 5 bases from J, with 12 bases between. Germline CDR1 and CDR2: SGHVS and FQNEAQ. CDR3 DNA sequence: TGTGCCAGCAGCCCCCTCGAGGTGGAGACCCAGTACTTC. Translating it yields CASSPLEVETQYF.

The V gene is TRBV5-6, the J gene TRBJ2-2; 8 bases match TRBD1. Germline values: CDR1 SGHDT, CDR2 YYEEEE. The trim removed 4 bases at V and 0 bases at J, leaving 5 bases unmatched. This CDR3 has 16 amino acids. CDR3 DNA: TGTGCCAGCAGCCACAGGGGGAATCCGAACACCGGGGAGCTGTTTTTT. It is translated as CASSHRGNPNTGELFF.

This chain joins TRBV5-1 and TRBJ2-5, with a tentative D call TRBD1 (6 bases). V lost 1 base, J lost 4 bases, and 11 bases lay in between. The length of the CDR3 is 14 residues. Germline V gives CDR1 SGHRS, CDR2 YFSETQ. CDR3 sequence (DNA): TGCGCCAGCAGCTTGACAGGGACACCAGAGACCCAGTACTTC. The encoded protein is CASSLTGTPETQYF.

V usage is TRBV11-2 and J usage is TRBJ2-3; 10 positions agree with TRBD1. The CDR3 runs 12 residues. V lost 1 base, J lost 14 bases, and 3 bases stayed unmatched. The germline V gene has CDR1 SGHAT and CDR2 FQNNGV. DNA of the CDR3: TGTGCCAGCAGCTTAGCGGGACAGGGGCTGTATTTT. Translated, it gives CASSLAGQGLYF.

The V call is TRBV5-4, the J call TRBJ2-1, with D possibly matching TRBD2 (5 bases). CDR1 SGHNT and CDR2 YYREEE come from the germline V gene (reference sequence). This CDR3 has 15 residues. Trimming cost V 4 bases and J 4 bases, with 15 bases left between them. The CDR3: CASSPSPRRYNEQFF. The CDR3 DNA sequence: TGTGCCAGCAGCCCCTCGCCGAGGAGGTACAATGAGCAGTTCTTC.

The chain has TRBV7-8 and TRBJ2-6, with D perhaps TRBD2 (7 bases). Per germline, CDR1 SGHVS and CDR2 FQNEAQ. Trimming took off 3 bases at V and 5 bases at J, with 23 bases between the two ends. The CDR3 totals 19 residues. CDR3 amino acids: CASSFGGQGVSGRANVLTF. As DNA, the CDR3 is TGTGCCAGCAGCTTCGGGGGGCAGGGAGTATCGGGGAGGGCCAACGTCCTGACTTTC. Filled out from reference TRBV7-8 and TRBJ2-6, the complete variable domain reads GAGVSQSPRYKVAKRGQDVALRCDPISGHVSLFWYQQALGQGPEFLTYFQNEAQLDKSGLPSDRFFAERPEGSVSTLKIQRTQQEDSAVYLCASSFGGQGVSGRANVLTFGAGSRLTVL.

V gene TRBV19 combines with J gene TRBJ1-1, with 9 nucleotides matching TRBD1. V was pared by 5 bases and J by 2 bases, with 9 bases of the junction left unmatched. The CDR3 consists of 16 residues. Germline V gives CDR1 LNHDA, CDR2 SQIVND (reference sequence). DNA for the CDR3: TGTGCCAGTAGTCCCAATACAGGGGGCGTCAACACTGAAGCTTTCTTT. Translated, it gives CASSPNTGGVNTEAFF.

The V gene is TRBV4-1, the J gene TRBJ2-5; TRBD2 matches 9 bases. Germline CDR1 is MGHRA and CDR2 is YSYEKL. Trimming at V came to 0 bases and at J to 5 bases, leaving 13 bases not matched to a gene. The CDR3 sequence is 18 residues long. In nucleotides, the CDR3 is TGCGCCAGCAGCCAAGAGGTGGGGCTAGCGGGAAACGTGGAGACCCAGTACTTC. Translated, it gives CASSQEVGLAGNVETQYF.

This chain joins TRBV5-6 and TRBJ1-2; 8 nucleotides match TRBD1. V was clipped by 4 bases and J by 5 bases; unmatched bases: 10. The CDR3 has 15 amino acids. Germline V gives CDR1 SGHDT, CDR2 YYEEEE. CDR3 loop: CASSLQPGQEYGYTF. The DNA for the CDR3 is TGTGCCAGCAGCCTTCAACCGGGACAGGAGTATGGCTACACCTTC.

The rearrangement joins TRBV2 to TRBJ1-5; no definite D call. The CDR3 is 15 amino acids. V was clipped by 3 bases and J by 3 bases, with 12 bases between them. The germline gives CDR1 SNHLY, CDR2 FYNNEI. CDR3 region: CASSDYTVPNQPQHF. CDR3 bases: TGTGCCAGCAGTGACTATACAGTACCCAATCAGCCCCAGCATTTT.

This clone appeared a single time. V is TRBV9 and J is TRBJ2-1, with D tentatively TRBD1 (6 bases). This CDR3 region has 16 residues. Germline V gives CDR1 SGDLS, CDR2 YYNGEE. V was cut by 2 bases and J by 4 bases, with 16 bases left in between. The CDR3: CASSVAGTQVYNEQFF. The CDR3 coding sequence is TGTGCCAGCAGCGTGGCCGGGACACAAGTATACAATGAGCAGTTCTTC.

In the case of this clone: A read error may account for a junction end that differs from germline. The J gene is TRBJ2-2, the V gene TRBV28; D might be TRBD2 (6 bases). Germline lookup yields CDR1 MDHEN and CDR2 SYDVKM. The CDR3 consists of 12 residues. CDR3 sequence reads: CASSLSMGGLFF. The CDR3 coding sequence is TGTGCCAGCAGTTTATCAATGGGGGGGCTGTTTTTT.

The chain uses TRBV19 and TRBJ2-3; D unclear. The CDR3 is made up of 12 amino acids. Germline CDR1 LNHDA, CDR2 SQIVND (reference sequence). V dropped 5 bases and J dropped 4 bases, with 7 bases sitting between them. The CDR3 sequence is CASSYSADTQYF. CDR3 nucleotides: TGTGCCAGTAGTTATAGTGCAGATACGCAGTATTTT. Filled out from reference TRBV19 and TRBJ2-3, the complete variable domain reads DGGITQSPKYLFRKEGQNVTLSCEQNLNHDAMYWYRQDPGQGLRLIYYSQIVNDFQKGDIAEGYSVSREKKESFPLTVTSAQKNPTAFYLCASSYSADTQYFGPGTRLTVL.

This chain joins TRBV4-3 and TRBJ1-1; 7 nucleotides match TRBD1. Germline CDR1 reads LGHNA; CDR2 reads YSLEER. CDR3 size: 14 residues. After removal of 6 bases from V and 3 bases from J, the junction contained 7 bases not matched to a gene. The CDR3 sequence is CASRRQGRDTEAFF. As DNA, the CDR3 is TGCGCCAGCAGGCGACAGGGTCGGGACACTGAAGCTTTCTTT.

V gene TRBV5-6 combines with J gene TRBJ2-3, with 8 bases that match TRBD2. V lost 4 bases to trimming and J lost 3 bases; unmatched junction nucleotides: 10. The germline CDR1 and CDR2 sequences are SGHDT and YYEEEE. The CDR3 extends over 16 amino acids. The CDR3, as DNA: TGTGCCAGCAGCCCGCGGTTAAGCGGGAGAACAGATACGCAGTATTTT. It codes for CASSPRLSGRTDTQYF.

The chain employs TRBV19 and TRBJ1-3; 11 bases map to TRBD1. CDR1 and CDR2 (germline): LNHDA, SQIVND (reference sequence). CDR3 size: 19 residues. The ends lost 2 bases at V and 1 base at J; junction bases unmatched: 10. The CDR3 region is CASSIHLSGTGGSGNTIYF. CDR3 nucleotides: TGTGCCAGTAGTATACATCTTTCCGGGACAGGGGGATCTGGAAACACCATATATTTT.

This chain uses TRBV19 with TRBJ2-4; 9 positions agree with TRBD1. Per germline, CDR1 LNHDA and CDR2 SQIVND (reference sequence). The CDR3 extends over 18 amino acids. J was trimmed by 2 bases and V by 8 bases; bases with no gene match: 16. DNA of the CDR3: TGTGCCAGTTCAGCCGGGACAGGGTTTGTAGGAACCAAAAACATTCAGTACTTC. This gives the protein CASSAGTGFVGTKNIQYF.